The subject of this entry is one T cell receptor beta chain. Its antigen specificity is not known. Base quality data are lacking; no much larger clone is found one base away. The record originates from a study of shared clonotypes between healthy human individuals (dated by TCRdb to the early 2020s). Study-level background: Three men and a couple of women, aged 18 to 49 years, made up the cohort. The study deeply sequenced blood TCR repertoires of about five healthy adults to estimate repertoire size and the extent of clonotype sharing between individuals. Different laboratories and diverse techniques were used to prepare libraries and sequence TCR repertoires, to increase sequencing depth and limit assay-specific biases. Between about 0.9 and 9 billion PBMCs per donor were obtained by leukapheresis. Per donor, three plates each were used for CD4 naive and CD4 memory, two for CD8 naive, and one for CD8 memory.

CD8 naive samples were CD45RO-negative cells positively selected for CCR7, giving a CD45RA+CCR7+ population that excluded TemRA cells. The donors were healthy, HIV-negative adults who had no recently reported acute infections or vaccinations. Every donor was a Caucasian adult living in Nashville, Tennessee, USA. Blood was collected by leukapheresis, and PBMCs were isolated by Ficoll-Histopaque density gradient centrifugation and then cryopreserved in liquid nitrogen vapor phase. Analytical flow cytometry was used to check the purity and quantity of each magnetically sorted T cell population. Each sorted fraction had its genomic DNA isolated and then quantified by UV absorbance on a Nanodrop 2000c. TCR CDR3 regions were amplified from genomic DNA by multiplex PCR using the deep immunoSEQ assay. Extracted genomic DNA from each cell subset was spread evenly across all wells of several immunoSEQ 96-well plates, with each plate serving as a replicate. For sorted subsets, approximately 210 ng of genomic DNA, equivalent to around 30,000 T cell genomes, went into each replicate PCR. The purified libraries were quantified using a Qubit 3.0 fluorometer, sized with a Bioanalyzer 2100, and then quantified again using the KAPA Library Quantification kit. Every immunoSEQ 96-well plate was sequenced on a separate single-read 150-cycle Illumina NextSeq 550 flow cell. Processing in the source paper ran as follows. Because the immunoSEQ output held only junctional sequences and lacked quality scores, the filtering could not match the filtering applied to full-length reads. To assign V/J genes and CDR3, sequences were annotated against IMGT germline references using PyIR, a Python wrapper for IgBLAST v1.9. Reads were filtered out if the reads had weak V/J assignments (E-value above 1e-6), no CDR3, stop codons, out-of-frame junctions, or ambiguous translated residues. A V3J clonotype was defined by an identical inferred V gene, J gene, and CDR3 amino acid sequence. Percentage overlap between repertoires was calculated by dividing the number of shared unique clonotypes by the size of the smaller repertoire. Repertoire richness was assessed with RTK rarefaction, the Chao1 estimator, and Recon v2.1 estimates of unobserved clonotypes. Generation probabilities were computed with OLGA for all TCRbeta clonotypes obtained by the gDNA method from a handful of donors. Imported from immuneACCESS, the table was reduced by TCRdb to in-frame sequences with V and J called. These copies leave out some clones; in studies compared against another copy, an unresolved V gene accounts for under half, and the cause of the remainder is not known. V, J and clone size are taken as reported in that table, and D and trimming were inferred from the DNA itself. The sample table shows millions of clones, and about 92% are seen once. Together, the top ten hold around 1.7% of the sample.

At the junction V is shortened by 5 bases and J by 2 bases; bases outside the gene matches: 7. The CDR3 sequence holds 15 residues, the cysteine and phenylalanine included. The sequence is cut down to CDR3 DNA, 45 bases in frame from base 1. The CDR1 and CDR2 encoded by the germline V gene are SGHTA and FQGNSA. The study at large found these results: Clonotypes shared by all four sorted-subset donors showed higher generation probabilities than non-shared clonotypes. Rarefaction of sorted-subset datasets indicated incomplete sequencing despite the large sequencing depth. Sharing across a handful of donors was observed for about 5% of naive CD4, under 4% of naive CD8, 2% to 2.5% of memory CD4, and around 0.44% of memory CD8 clonotypes. Because the study included a small number of donors, the genetic and exposure-history diversity represented was limited. Based on pairwise subsampling, the degree of clonotype sharing among donors was expected to be affected by sequencing depth. Estimated clonotype richness was generally larger for naive than for memory subsets. Only blood was sampled, and tissue TCR repertoires likely differ from those in blood.

Here the chain combines TRBV7-2 and TRBJ1-1; 8 central bases correspond to TRBD1. The sequenced sample consisted of naive CD8+ T cells from PBMCs. This sample's cell subset or site label indicates: CD45RA+CCR7+. This clonotype was obtained from a man aged 18 to 29 in good health. Some clones in this sample may be carry-over from other donors' samples. The CDR3 in this case is CASSQDRAINTEAFF. The nucleotides are TGTGCCAGCAGCCAGGACAGGGCCATTAACACTGAAGCTTTCTTT.